The entry that follows covers one T cell receptor (beta chain) sequence. Patients in Seattle were enrolled during active infection, then followed longitudinally. These data belong to a study of blood T cell repertoires in COVID-19. Study-wide background: There were acute and convalescent COVID-19 samples, and they came from the United States, Italy and Spain.

In the study's own analysis: Amplification with reference gene primers provided the estimates of nucleated cell counts. Sequencing was performed with immunoSEQ multiplex PCR; in TCRdb, only in-frame clones are kept and a portion is missing. The V and J calls and clone size come from that table; D and trimming were worked out from the DNA. The profile shows 200,000 to 250,000 clones, 84% of them singletons. V shed 5 bases and J shed 2 bases, with 11 bases lying between them. Germline V gene sequence: CDR1 LGHDT, CDR2 YNNKEL (reference sequence). The CDR3 has 14 residues. The TCR originated in a woman older than 75 with COVID-19, enrolled during active disease. Specimen: peripheral blood. The V and J genes are TRBV3-1 (or the pseudogene TRBV3-2) and TRBJ2-3; a possible D gene is TRBD1 (5 bases). The CDR3 loop reads CASSSIGATDTQYF. The CDR3 nucleotides are TGTGCCAGCAGCTCCATTGGGGCCACAGATACGCAGTATTTT.